The entry that follows covers one T cell receptor beta chain sequence. What it recognizes is unknown. The record originates from a study of Ad26.COV2.S vaccination and SARS-CoV-2 variants. This CDR3 spans 14 amino acids. The germline V gene encodes CDR1 MNHNY and CDR2 SVGAGI (reference sequence). The V and J ends lost 2 bases and 7 bases respectively, with 12 bases between them. Treatment: around 19 received Ad26.COV2.S at low or high dose, single or two shots; 5 received placebo; per-sample allocation not given. The study sampled participants on day 63 after the first vaccine or placebo injection. This person who donated was an adult of 18-55 years in Boston. The method was immunoSEQ multiplex PCR; TCRdb's version includes in-frame clones alone and lacks a portion of them. In the table there are roughly 500,000 clones, 70% to 90% of which are singletons. Study-level findings and limits: Compared with placebo recipients, vaccine recipients had higher spike-specific TCR breadth.

The J gene is TRBJ2-1, the V gene TRBV6-6; D not certain. This sample comprised peripheral blood, obtained in a trial of Ad26.COV2.S vaccine versus placebo. The receptor's source is a person aged 18-65 years who received the Ad26.COV2.S COVID-19 vaccine or a placebo. The CDR3 reads CASSYGLDANEQFF. CDR3 in DNA: TGTGCCAGCAGTTACGGCCTAGACGCGAATGAGCAGTTCTTC.